This TCR beta chain was found in a study of cytomegalovirus exposure and HLA in healthy donors. With 60 Vbeta and 13 Jbeta primers, the PCR was carried out. Assay: immunoSEQ multiplex PCR; the TCRdb copy retains only in-frame clones and omits some. Found here are roughly 100,000 clones, about four fifths of them singletons; the top ten hold about 4.9%. The CDR3 has 14 amino acids. The germline CDR1 and CDR2 sequences are SGHRS and YFSETQ. V dropped 3 bases and J dropped 2 bases, with 11 bases sitting between them. Study-level results: Sequencing depth roughly uniform across donors was assumed in presence/absence analyses. With later analysis, a missense DCLRE1C variant became linked to TCR beta V- and J-gene trimming.

In regard to this clone: Its antigen is not known.

This receptor was obtained from a man between 35 and 55 years old in good health and CMV-seropositive. The V call is TRBV5-1, the J call TRBJ2-5; possible D gene TRBD2, 6 bases. Specimen: PBMCs. The CDR3 nucleotides are TGCGCCAGCAGCTGGGTGACTAGTCAAGAGACCCAGTACTTC. Its translation is CASSWVTSQETQYF.